This T cell receptor beta chain was recorded in a study of blood T cell repertoires in COVID-19. The CDR3 sequence is 15 residues long. CDR1 is SNHLY and CDR2 is FYNNEI in the germline V gene. Germline trimming cut 5 bases from V and 5 bases from J; bases unmatched to any gene: 7. Repertoires were generated with immunoSEQ multiplex PCR, while TCRdb's copy carries only in-frame clones and drops some. The sample records fewer than 200,000 clones, 81% being singletons. Individuals aged about 18 to 89 years were recruited from approximately 24 US areas. Sequenced material: PBMCs or T cells enriched from blood (not recorded which). The V gene is TRBV2, the J gene TRBJ2-5; the match to TRBD2 covers 11 bases. The TCR sequence derives from a woman in her forties with acute COVID-19. CDR3 amino acids: CASSPIAGGGETQYF. CDR3 nucleotide sequence: TGTGCCAGCAGTCCGATAGCGGGAGGGGGGGAGACCCAGTACTTC.